One and the same sample provided the 5 T cell receptor beta chains below, sequenced in a study of T-cell reconstitution after alpha-beta-depleted transplantation in children. Unique molecular identifiers were used in preparing the TCRbeta library. TCRdb passed the PCR reads through MiXCR, listing each CDR3 protein once. Counted here are some 120,000 distinct CDR3 sequences, 9.5% to 10% occurring once; the ten biggest clones make up less than 25%. Sequenced material: PBMCs, mostly from graft donor cells, taken 180 days after TCRalphabeta/CD19-depleted stem cell transplant. The receptors here all came from a girl under three years old who had a stem cell transplant for combined immunodeficiency, so the T cells may come from the graft donor.

This chain connects TRBV7-2 to TRBJ1-1; D may be TRBD1 (6 bases). The CDR3 has 15 residues. Germline V gives CDR1 SGHTA, CDR2 FQGNSA. The V end lost 1 base, the J end lost 1 base, and 10 bases lay between the germline ends. CDR3 sequence: CASSLEGGGNTEAFF. The DNA for the CDR3 is TGTGCCAGCAGCTTAGAGGGGGGTGGGAACACTGAAGCTTTCTTT.

This clonotype was detected a few times. The chain uses TRBV12-3 or TRBV12-4 and TRBJ2-7, with D perhaps matching TRBD1 or TRBD2 (5 bases each). V gave up 5 bases and J gave up 4 bases, with 18 bases separating them. This CDR3 contains 15 residues. The CDR3 loop is CASSPLIGTLYEQYF. Here the CDR3 DNA reads TGTGCCAGCAGTCCGCTTATAGGGACCTTATACGAGCAGTACTTC.

This clonotype has a handful of counts. This chain joins TRBV20-1 and TRBJ2-7; 7 positions agree with TRBD1. The CDR3 is made up of 14 amino acids. The trim removed 5 bases at V and 0 bases at J, leaving 7 bases unmatched. CDR1 is DFQATT, CDR2 SNEGSKA, per germline (reference sequence). The DNA of the CDR3 is TGCAGTGCTCGACAGGGCCCGTACTCCTACGAGCAGTACTTC. Its protein is CSARQGPYSYEQYF.

This clonotype has more than one count but fewer than ten. The chain has TRBV6-1 and TRBJ1-2; 8 nucleotides agree with TRBD1. Germline V gene sequence: CDR1 MNHNS, CDR2 SASEGT. This CDR3 is 14 amino acids long. Trimming took 5 bases from V and 4 from J; bases not matched to a gene: 6. CDR3 nucleotide sequence: TGTGCCAGCAGTCCCCGACAGGGGAGCTATGGCTACACCTTC. Translated: CASSPRQGSYGYTF.

The DNA for the CDR3 is TGTGCCAGCAGTTTATCGGCGGACACTCATCGAGCCTACGAGCAGTACTTC. This codes for CASSLSADTHRAYEQYF. The chain is built from TRBV27 and TRBJ2-7, with D possibly being TRBD1 (5 bases). CDR1 is MNHEY, CDR2 SMNVEV, per germline (reference sequence). Trimming removed 0 bases at V and 2 bases at J, with 17 bases between. The CDR3 spans 17 residues.